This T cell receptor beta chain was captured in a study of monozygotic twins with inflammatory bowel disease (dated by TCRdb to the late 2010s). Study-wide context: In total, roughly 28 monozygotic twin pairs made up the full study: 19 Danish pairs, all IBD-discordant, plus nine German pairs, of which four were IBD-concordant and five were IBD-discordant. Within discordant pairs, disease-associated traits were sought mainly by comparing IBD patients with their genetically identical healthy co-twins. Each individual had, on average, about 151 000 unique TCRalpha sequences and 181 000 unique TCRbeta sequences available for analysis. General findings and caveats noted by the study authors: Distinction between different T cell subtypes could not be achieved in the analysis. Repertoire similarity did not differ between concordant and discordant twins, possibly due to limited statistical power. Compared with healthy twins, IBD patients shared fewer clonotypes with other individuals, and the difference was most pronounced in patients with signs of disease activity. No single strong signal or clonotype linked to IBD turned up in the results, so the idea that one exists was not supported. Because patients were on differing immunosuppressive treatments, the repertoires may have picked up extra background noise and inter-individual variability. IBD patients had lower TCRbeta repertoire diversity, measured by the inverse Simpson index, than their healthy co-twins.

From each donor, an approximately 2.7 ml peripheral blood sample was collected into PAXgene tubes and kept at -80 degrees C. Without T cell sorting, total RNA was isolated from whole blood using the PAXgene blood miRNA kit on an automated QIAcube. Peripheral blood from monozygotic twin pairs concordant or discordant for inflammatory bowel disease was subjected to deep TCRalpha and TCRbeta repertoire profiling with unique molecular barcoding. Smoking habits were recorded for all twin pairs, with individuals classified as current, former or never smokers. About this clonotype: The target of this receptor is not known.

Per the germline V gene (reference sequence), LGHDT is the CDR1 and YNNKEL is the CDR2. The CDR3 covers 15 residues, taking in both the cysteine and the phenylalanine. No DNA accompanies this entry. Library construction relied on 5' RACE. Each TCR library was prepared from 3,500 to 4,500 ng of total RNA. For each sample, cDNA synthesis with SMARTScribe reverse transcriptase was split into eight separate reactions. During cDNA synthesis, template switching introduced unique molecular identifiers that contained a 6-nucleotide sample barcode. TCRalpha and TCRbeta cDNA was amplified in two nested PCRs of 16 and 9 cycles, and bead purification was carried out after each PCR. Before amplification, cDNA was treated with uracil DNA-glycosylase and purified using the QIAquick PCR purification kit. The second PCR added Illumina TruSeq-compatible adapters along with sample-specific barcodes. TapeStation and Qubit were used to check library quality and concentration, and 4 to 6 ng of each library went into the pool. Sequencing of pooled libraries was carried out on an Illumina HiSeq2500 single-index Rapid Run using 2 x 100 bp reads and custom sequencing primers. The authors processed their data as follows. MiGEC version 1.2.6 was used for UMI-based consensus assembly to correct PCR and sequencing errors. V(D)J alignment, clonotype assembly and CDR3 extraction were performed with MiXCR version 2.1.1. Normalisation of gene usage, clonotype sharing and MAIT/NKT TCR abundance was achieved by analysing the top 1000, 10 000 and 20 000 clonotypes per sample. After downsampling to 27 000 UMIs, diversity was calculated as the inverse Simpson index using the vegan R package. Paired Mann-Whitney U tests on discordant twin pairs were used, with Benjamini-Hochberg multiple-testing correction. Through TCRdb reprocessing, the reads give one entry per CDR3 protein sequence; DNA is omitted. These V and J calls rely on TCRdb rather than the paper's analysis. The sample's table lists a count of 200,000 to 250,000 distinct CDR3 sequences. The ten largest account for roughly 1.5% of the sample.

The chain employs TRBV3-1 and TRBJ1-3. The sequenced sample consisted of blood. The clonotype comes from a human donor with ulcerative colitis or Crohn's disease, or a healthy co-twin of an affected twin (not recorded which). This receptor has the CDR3 CASSQDSAAGNTIYF.